This section outlines one T cell receptor beta chain sequence together with its context. The antigen remains undetermined. This sample stems from a study of OX40 agonist ivuxolimab in advanced cancers. As for the study in general: Patients were dosed intravenously with ivuxolimab at 0.01 to 10 mg/kg every 2 weeks. Overall study findings and caveats: The average count of expanded clones was higher among CD8+ T cells than among CD4+. The study observed clonal expansion of CD4+ and CD8+ blood T cells by week 6 at 0.1 to 3.0 mg/kg.

Data came from immunoSEQ multiplex PCR; TCRdb stores just in-frame clones and leaves some out. The sample has 65,000 to 85,000 clones; roughly 89% are singletons. This CDR3 is built from 15 residues. V lost 0 bases to trimming and J lost 0 bases, with 8 bases between them. CDR1 and CDR2 from the germline V gene are SGDLS and YYNGEE. This sequence joins TRBV9 and TRBJ2-3; D is perhaps TRBD1 (6 bases). This receptor was identified in an adult with an advanced solid tumor such as melanoma, head and neck, liver or kidney cancer. This sample comprised CD4+ or CD8+ T cells sorted from blood, obtained in a trial of the OX40 agonist ivuxolimab. CDR3 protein: CASSVVGQSTDTQYF. The CDR3 bases are TGTGCCAGCAGCGTAGTCGGACAGAGCACAGATACGCAGTATTTT.